This TCR beta chain was identified in a study of blood T cell repertoires in COVID-19. On the study more broadly: Researchers got acute and convalescent COVID-19 samples from the United States, Italy and Spain. PBMCs, B-cell-depleted T cells, or T cells were the source of the cDNA or gDNA that made up the material.

Per the study methods: Estimation of nucleated cell counts was performed using reference gene primer amplification. TCRdb keeps only in-frame clones here, not all; method: immunoSEQ multiplex PCR. From that table come the V and J calls and clone size; the DNA was used to work out D and trimming. The sample records about 180,000 clones, about 90% being singletons. Trimming took 3 bases from V and 3 from J, leaving 14 bases between them. Germline CDR1 reads SGHTA; CDR2 reads FQGNSA. The CDR3 is 15 amino acids. The V gene is TRBV7-2, the J gene TRBJ2-5; weak D call: TRBD2 (6 bases). Sequencing used peripheral blood. The receptor was isolated from a man aged 65 to 85 with active or convalescent COVID-19. The CDR3 is CASSFFGSSEETQYF. The CDR3 bases are TGTGCCAGCAGCTTCTTCGGGTCTAGCGAAGAGACCCAGTACTTC.